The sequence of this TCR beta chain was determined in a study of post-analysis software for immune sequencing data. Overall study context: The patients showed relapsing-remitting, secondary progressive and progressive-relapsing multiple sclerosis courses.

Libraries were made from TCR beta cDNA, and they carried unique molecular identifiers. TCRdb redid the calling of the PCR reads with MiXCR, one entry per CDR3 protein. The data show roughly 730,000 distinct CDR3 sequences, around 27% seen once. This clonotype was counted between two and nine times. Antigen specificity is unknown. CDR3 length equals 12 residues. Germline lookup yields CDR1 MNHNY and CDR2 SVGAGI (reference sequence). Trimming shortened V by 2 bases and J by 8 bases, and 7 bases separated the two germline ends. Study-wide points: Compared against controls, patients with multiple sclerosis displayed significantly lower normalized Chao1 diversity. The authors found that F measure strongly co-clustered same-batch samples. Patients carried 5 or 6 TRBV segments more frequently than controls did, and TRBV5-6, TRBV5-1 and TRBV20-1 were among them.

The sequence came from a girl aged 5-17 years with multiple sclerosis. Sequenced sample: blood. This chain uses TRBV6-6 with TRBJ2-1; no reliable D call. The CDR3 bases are TGTGCCAGCAGTTACAACGATGATGAGCAGTTCTTC. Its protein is CASSYNDDEQFF.